This T cell receptor beta chain originates from a study of blood T cell repertoires in COVID-19. Study overall: Italy, Spain and the United States were the sources of the convalescent and acute COVID-19 samples.

Clones were read by immunoSEQ multiplex PCR, and TCRdb kept only the in-frame ones, dropping some. Of fewer than 200,000 clones in the sample, 84% are singletons; the top ten hold under 4%. The study drew participants aged about 18 to 95 years from around 24 US areas. Each exposed participant met a COVID-19 case in the 2 weeks preceding study entry. From germline, CDR1 is LGHDT and CDR2 YNNKEL (reference sequence). Trimming cost V 1 base and J 5 bases, with 6 bases left between them. This CDR3 spans 13 amino acids. This clone was picked up one time. The chain joins TRBV3-1 (or the pseudogene TRBV3-2) to TRBJ1-5; D is unclear. The sequencing sample was made of PBMCs or T cells enriched from blood (not recorded which). This TCR derives from a woman in her twenties or thirties who had been exposed to COVID-19. The CDR3 protein is CASSQGNYQPQHF. The CDR3 nucleotides are TGTGCCAGCAGCCAAGGTAATTATCAGCCCCAGCATTTT.